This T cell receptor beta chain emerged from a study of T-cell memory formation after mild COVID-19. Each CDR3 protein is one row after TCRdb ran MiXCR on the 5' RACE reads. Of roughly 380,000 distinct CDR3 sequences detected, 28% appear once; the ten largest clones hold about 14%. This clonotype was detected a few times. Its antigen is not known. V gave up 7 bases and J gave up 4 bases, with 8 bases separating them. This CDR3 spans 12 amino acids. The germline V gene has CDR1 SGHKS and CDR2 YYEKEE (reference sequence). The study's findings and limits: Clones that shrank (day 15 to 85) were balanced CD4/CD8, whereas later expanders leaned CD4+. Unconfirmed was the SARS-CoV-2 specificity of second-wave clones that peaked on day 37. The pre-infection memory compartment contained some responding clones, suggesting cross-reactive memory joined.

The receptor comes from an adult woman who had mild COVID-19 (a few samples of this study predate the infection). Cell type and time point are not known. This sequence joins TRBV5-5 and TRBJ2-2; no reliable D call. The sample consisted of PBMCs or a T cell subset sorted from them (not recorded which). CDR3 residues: CASRPGTGELFF. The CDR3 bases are TGTGCCAGCCGGCCCGGCACCGGGGAGCTGTTTTTT.